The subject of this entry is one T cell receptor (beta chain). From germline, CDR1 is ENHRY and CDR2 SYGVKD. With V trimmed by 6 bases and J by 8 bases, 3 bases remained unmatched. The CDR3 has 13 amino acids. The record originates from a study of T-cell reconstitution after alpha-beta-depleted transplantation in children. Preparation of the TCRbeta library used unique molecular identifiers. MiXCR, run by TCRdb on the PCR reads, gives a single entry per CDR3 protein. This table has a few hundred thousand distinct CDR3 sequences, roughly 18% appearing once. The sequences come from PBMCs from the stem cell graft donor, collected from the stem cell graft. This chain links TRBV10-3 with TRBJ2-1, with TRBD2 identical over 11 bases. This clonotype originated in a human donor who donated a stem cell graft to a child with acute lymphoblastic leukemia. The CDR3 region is CAISTSGSDEQFF. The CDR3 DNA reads TGTGCCATCAGCACTAGCGGGAGCGATGAGCAGTTCTTC.